A selection of T cell receptor beta chains follows, all from one sample in a study of beta chain features in type 1 diabetes. Assay used: immunoSEQ multiplex PCR; TCRdb lists only in-frame clones, some missing. Of several thousand clones in the sample, approximately 80% are singletons; the top ten hold 1.4%. Sequencing was carried out using Tregs from blood. The receptors were gathered from a woman younger than 35 in good health. Each CDR3 is given with its conserved first and last residue. The order of the fields is clone size, V gene, D gene, J gene, CDR3 DNA, CDR3 protein. A D gene is named only where the DNA matches it firmly. The size field is filled for only some rows; it gives once, few, many or a size class.

clone_size: .
v_call: TRBV25-1
d_call: .
j_call: TRBJ1-1
cdr3_nt: TGTGCCAGCAGTGCCCGGGTGAACACTGAAGCTTTCTTT
cdr3_aa: CASSARVNTEAFF

clone_size: .
v_call: TRBV6-1
d_call: .
j_call: TRBJ2-3
cdr3_nt: TGTGCCAGCACCATGGAGAAGAACGGCGCAGATACGCAGTATTTT
cdr3_aa: CASTMEKNGADTQYF

clone_size: few
v_call: TRBV5-1
d_call: .
j_call: TRBJ1-1
cdr3_nt: TGCGCCAGCAGCCCGGACAACAGGGAACGATACCCTTTCTTT
cdr3_aa: CASSPDNRERYPFF

clone_size: .
v_call: TRBV6-1
d_call: .
j_call: TRBJ2-1
cdr3_nt: TGTGCCAGCAGTGACAGTTACAATGAGCAGTTCTTC
cdr3_aa: CASSDSYNEQFF

clone_size: .
v_call: TRBV7-2
d_call: TRBD1
j_call: TRBJ2-1
cdr3_nt: TGTGCCAGCAGAAGACAGGGTAGTGAGCAGTTCTTC
cdr3_aa: CASRRQGSEQFF

clone_size: .
v_call: TRBV7-8
d_call: TRBD1
j_call: TRBJ2-3
cdr3_nt: TGTGCCAGCAGCTCTCGACAGGGGACAGATACGCAGTATTTT
cdr3_aa: CASSSRQGTDTQYF

clone_size: few
v_call: TRBV27
d_call: .
j_call: TRBJ1-5
cdr3_nt: TGTGCCAGCAGTTTAATCGGGGGTCTCAATCAGCCCCAGCATTTT
cdr3_aa: CASSLIGGLNQPQHF

clone_size: .
v_call: TRBV2
d_call: TRBD2
j_call: TRBJ2-5
cdr3_nt: TGTGCCAGCAGAGAAGGGACTAGCGGGAGGTGGACGGAGACCCAGTACTTC
cdr3_aa: CASREGTSGRWTETQYF

clone_size: .
v_call: TRBV10-3
d_call: .
j_call: TRBJ1-1
cdr3_nt: TGTGCCATCAGACAGGGTTACACTGAAGCTTTCTTT
cdr3_aa: CAIRQGYTEAFF

clone_size: .
v_call: TRBV4-1
d_call: TRBD1
j_call: TRBJ2-7
cdr3_nt: TGCGCCAGCAGCCTTCGGACAGGGGGGATCTACGAGCAGTACTTC
cdr3_aa: CASSLRTGGIYEQYF

clone_size: .
v_call: TRBV5-4
d_call: .
j_call: TRBJ2-6
cdr3_nt: TGTGCCAGCAGCTTGTTTCAGGGCTACCTCTCTGGGGCCAACGTCCTGACTTTC
cdr3_aa: CASSLFQGYLSGANVLTF

clone_size: .
v_call: TRBV5-1
d_call: .
j_call: TRBJ2-3
cdr3_nt: TGCGCCAGCACATCAGGACAGCCGAGGGATACGCAGTATTTT
cdr3_aa: CASTSGQPRDTQYF

clone_size: .
v_call: TRBV13
d_call: .
j_call: TRBJ2-2
cdr3_nt: TGTGCCAGCAGCTTAACCGGACTCGAGCCCACCGGGGAGCTGTTTTTT
cdr3_aa: CASSLTGLEPTGELFF

clone_size: .
v_call: TRBV2
d_call: .
j_call: TRBJ1-6
cdr3_nt: TGTGCCAGCAGTGAAAGCGAGATTTCACCCCTCCACTTT
cdr3_aa: CASSESEISPLHF

clone_size: .
v_call: TRBV10-1
d_call: TRBD2
j_call: TRBJ2-3
cdr3_nt: TGCGCCAGCAGTGTCGGCAGCGGGAGAACGGGAACAGATACGCAGTATTTT
cdr3_aa: CASSVGSGRTGTDTQYF

clone_size: once
v_call: TRBV29-1
d_call: TRBD1
j_call: TRBJ1-2
cdr3_nt: TGCAGCGCTTCCGGGACAGGATCTTATGGCTACACCTTC
cdr3_aa: CSASGTGSYGYTF

clone_size: .
v_call: TRBV30
d_call: TRBD2
j_call: TRBJ2-7
cdr3_nt: TGTGCCTGGAGTCCCCTTAGCGGGGGGGCGCGTTACGAGCAGTACTTC
cdr3_aa: CAWSPLSGGARYEQYF

clone_size: .
v_call: TRBV6-4
d_call: TRBD1
j_call: TRBJ1-6
cdr3_nt: TGTGCCAGCAGCTACACAGGGGACGATAATTCACCCCTCCACTTT
cdr3_aa: CASSYTGDDNSPLHF

clone_size: .
v_call: TRBV11-2
d_call: TRBD2
j_call: TRBJ2-1
cdr3_nt: TGTGCCAGCAGCTCCAGACTAGCAAGGGGCTATGAGCAGTTCTTC
cdr3_aa: CASSSRLARGYEQFF

clone_size: .
v_call: TRBV30
d_call: TRBD1
j_call: TRBJ2-4
cdr3_nt: TGTGCCTGGAGTGGAATCCGGGACAGCTCAGCCAAAAACATTCAGTACTTC
cdr3_aa: CAWSGIRDSSAKNIQYF

clone_size: .
v_call: TRBV5-5
d_call: TRBD2
j_call: TRBJ2-1
cdr3_nt: TGTGCCAGCAGCTTGGTCGGGACTAGCATCCGGGAGCAGTTCTTC
cdr3_aa: CASSLVGTSIREQFF

clone_size: few
v_call: TRBV18
d_call: .
j_call: TRBJ1-5
cdr3_nt: TGTGCCAGCTCACCCCCCCCAGGTCAGCCCCAGCATTTT
cdr3_aa: CASSPPPGQPQHF

clone_size: .
v_call: TRBV6-5
d_call: TRBD2
j_call: TRBJ2-7
cdr3_nt: TGTGCCAGCAGGATAGCGGGAGGGGGCGAGCAGTACTTC
cdr3_aa: CASRIAGGGEQYF

clone_size: .
v_call: TRBV7-2
d_call: TRBD1
j_call: TRBJ2-1
cdr3_nt: TGTGCCAGCAGCTTAGGGGGACAGGGGGTTAATGAGCAGTTCTTC
cdr3_aa: CASSLGGQGVNEQFF

clone_size: .
v_call: TRBV4-1
d_call: TRBD1
j_call: TRBJ1-2
cdr3_nt: TGCGCCAGCGGAAACAGGGGCGGCAACTATGGCTACACCTTC
cdr3_aa: CASGNRGGNYGYTF

clone_size: .
v_call: TRBV11-2
d_call: .
j_call: TRBJ2-2
cdr3_nt: TGTGCCAGCAGCCTGAGGGGGGGCATGGCCGGGGAGCTGTTTTTT
cdr3_aa: CASSLRGGMAGELFF

clone_size: .
v_call: TRBV6-6
d_call: TRBD2
j_call: TRBJ2-1
cdr3_nt: TGTGCCAGCAGGATCACCGGGGGGGCCAATGAGCAGTTCTTC
cdr3_aa: CASRITGGANEQFF

clone_size: few
v_call: TRBV4-1
d_call: .
j_call: TRBJ2-7
cdr3_nt: TGCGCCAGCAGCCAAGCCTGGACGGGGTACTACGAGCAGTACTTC
cdr3_aa: CASSQAWTGYYEQYF

clone_size: .
v_call: TRBV5-1
d_call: .
j_call: TRBJ1-1
cdr3_nt: TGCGCCAGCAGCTTGGGCCAGGGCCGGAACACTGAAGCTTTCTTT
cdr3_aa: CASSLGQGRNTEAFF

clone_size: .
v_call: TRBV6-1
d_call: .
j_call: TRBJ1-2
cdr3_nt: TGTGCCAGCAGGGCCGCGGATTCAAACTATGGCTACACCTTC
cdr3_aa: CASRAADSNYGYTF

clone_size: .
v_call: TRBV10-3
d_call: .
j_call: TRBJ2-7
cdr3_nt: TGTGCCATCAGTGAGTCGCTCGCGGCCTACGAGCAGTACTTC
cdr3_aa: CAISESLAAYEQYF

clone_size: .
v_call: TRBV7-8
d_call: TRBD2
j_call: TRBJ2-5
cdr3_nt: TGTGCCAGCAGCGTCTGGACTAGGCAAGAGACCCAGTACTTC
cdr3_aa: CASSVWTRQETQYF

clone_size: few
v_call: TRBV11-2
d_call: TRBD2
j_call: TRBJ2-7
cdr3_nt: TGTGCCAGCAGCTTGGTTAGCGGGGATACCTACGAGCAGTACTTC
cdr3_aa: CASSLVSGDTYEQYF

clone_size: .
v_call: TRBV4-2
d_call: TRBD2
j_call: TRBJ2-3
cdr3_nt: TGTGCCAGCAGCCAATGGACTAGCGGGAGGGCCGACGGCACAGATACGCAGTATTTT
cdr3_aa: CASSQWTSGRADGTDTQYF

clone_size: .
v_call: TRBV27
d_call: .
j_call: TRBJ1-4
cdr3_nt: TGTGCCAGCAGTTTCTCCGGCAGGGGCCGAGAAAAACTGTTTTTT
cdr3_aa: CASSFSGRGREKLFF

clone_size: .
v_call: TRBV4-1
d_call: TRBD2
j_call: TRBJ2-7
cdr3_nt: TGCGCCAGCAGCCACCGAGCCGGGAGGCGGTACGAGCAGTACTTC
cdr3_aa: CASSHRAGRRYEQYF

clone_size: .
v_call: TRBV2
d_call: .
j_call: TRBJ2-7
cdr3_nt: TGTGCCAGCACCCGGGGCTACGAGCAGTACTTC
cdr3_aa: CASTRGYEQYF

clone_size: .
v_call: TRBV7-2
d_call: TRBD2
j_call: TRBJ2-5
cdr3_nt: TGTGCCAGCAGCCTAGGGCTAGCGGGAACAGAGACCCAGTACTTC
cdr3_aa: CASSLGLAGTETQYF

clone_size: .
v_call: TRBV19
d_call: TRBD1
j_call: TRBJ2-4
cdr3_nt: TGTGCCAGTAGTGAAGGGACAGGGGGGGACATTCAGTACTTC
cdr3_aa: CASSEGTGGDIQYF

clone_size: .
v_call: TRBV5-6
d_call: .
j_call: TRBJ2-7
cdr3_nt: TGTGCCAGCAGCTTGGACTGGCGGTTGAGCGCCTACGAGCAGTACTTC
cdr3_aa: CASSLDWRLSAYEQYF

clone_size: .
v_call: TRBV6-1
d_call: .
j_call: TRBJ2-6
cdr3_nt: TGTGCCAGCAGGAGGTATCTCTCTGGGGCCAACGTCCTGACTTTC
cdr3_aa: CASRRYLSGANVLTF

clone_size: .
v_call: TRBV18
d_call: .
j_call: TRBJ1-1
cdr3_nt: TGTGCCAGCTCACCTCTCAGGGGAAACACTGAAGCTTTCTTT
cdr3_aa: CASSPLRGNTEAFF